One sample yielded the 5 T cell receptor beta chains listed below, sequenced in a study of read filtering for tumor transcriptome and immune sequencing. The library was built from roughly 400 ng RNA with molecular barcoded adaptors for alpha/delta and beta/gamma chains. TCRdb redid the calling of the reads with MiXCR, one entry per CDR3 protein. The sample contains tens of thousands of distinct CDR3 sequences, 20% to 25% of which appear only once. The sample taken for sequencing was a population of CD138-negative cells sorted from bone marrow. These receptors all come from a donor at least 40 years old with multiple myeloma.

The sample holds many counts of this clonotype. The chain couples TRBV2 to TRBJ2-7; D is uncertain. Trimming removed 0 bases at V and 2 bases at J, with 11 bases between. This CDR3 region has 15 residues. Germline V gene sequence: CDR1 SNHLY, CDR2 FYNNEI. The CDR3 here is CASSEASSVTYEQYF. CDR3 sequence (DNA): TGTGCCAGCAGTGAAGCCTCGTCAGTAACCTACGAGCAGTACTTC.

The genes are TRBV12-3 or TRBV12-4 and TRBJ2-2, with D uncertain. The V end was cut by 1 base, the J end by 7 bases, with 4 bases between. The CDR3 totals 12 residues. Here the CDR3 reads CASSLEVGELFF. The DNA of the CDR3 is TGTGCCAGCAGTTTAGAAGTCGGGGAGCTGTTTTTT.

At least ten counts were recorded for this clonotype. The V gene is TRBV13, the J gene TRBJ1-4, with D unclear. Deletions cut 3 bases from V and 4 bases from J, with 6 bases between. Germline CDR1 is PRHDT and CDR2 is FYEKMQ (reference sequence). CDR3 size: 13 residues. The chain's CDR3 is CASSLGGNEKLFF. The CDR3 DNA sequence: TGTGCCAGCAGCTTGGGTGGTAATGAAAAACTGTTTTTT.

CDR3 in amino acids: CASSIYSADNQPQHF. The CDR3 DNA is TGTGCCAGTAGTATCTACTCGGCAGACAATCAGCCCCAGCATTTT. V is TRBV19 and J is TRBJ1-5; D uncertain. Per germline, CDR1 LNHDA and CDR2 SQIVND (reference sequence). The V and J ends lost 3 bases and 3 bases respectively, with 12 bases between them. The length of the CDR3 is 15 residues.

The sample holds many counts of this clonotype. V gene TRBV7-8 combines with J gene TRBJ2-1, with TRBD1 matching 8 bases. The CDR3 has 12 residues. CDR1 and CDR2 from the germline V gene are SGHVS and FQNEAQ. Losses at the gene ends were 5 bases for V and 10 bases for J; bases not matched to a gene: 4. The CDR3 nucleotides read TGTGCCAGCAGCAAGGACAGGGTCGAGCAGTTCTTC. The encoded protein is CASSKDRVEQFF. The full variable domain, with the rest looked up from reference TRBV7-8 and TRBJ2-1, is GAGVSQSPRYKVAKRGQDVALRCDPISGHVSLFWYQQALGQGPEFLTYFQNEAQLDKSGLPSDRFFAERPEGSVSTLKIQRTQQEDSAVYLCASSKDRVEQFFGPGTRLTVL.